This T cell receptor (beta chain) was retrieved from a study of CD8+ T cells in alopecia areata. Reverse transcribed after extraction, RNA yielded cDNA as the sequencing template. This table comes from immunoSEQ multiplex PCR, and its TCRdb copy is limited to in-frame clones, with some not included. In the table there are about 180,000 clones, approximately 56% of which are singletons. V was pared by 6 bases and J by 1 base, with 7 bases of the junction left unmatched. CDR3 length: 15 amino acids. CDR1 and CDR2 (germline): MNHEY, SVGAGI. The sequencing here drew on CD4+ T cells sorted from blood, taken at week 0. V is TRBV6-5 and J is TRBJ1-2, with 8 bases fitting TRBD1. The TCR comes from a human donor with alopecia areata. The CDR3 sequence: CASSFSDRDNYGYTF. CDR3 sequence (DNA): TGTGCCAGCAGCTTTTCGGACAGGGATAACTATGGCTACACCTTC.